This passage covers 30 T cell receptor beta chains from one sample sequenced in a study of cytomegalovirus exposure and HLA in healthy donors. PCR used 60 Vbeta primers and 13 Jbeta primers. Generated by immunoSEQ multiplex PCR, the TCRdb table keeps only in-frame clones and is missing some. The sample lists under 150,000 clones; roughly 79% were seen once. The specimen was PBMCs. The receptors come from a woman aged 45-65 years in good health and CMV-seronegative.

V and J are TRBV5-4 and TRBJ2-5; D is undetermined. The CDR3 runs to 14 residues. Between the trimmed V and J ends, which lost 0 bases and 4 bases, there was a span of 10 bases. Germline V gene lookup returns CDR1 SGHNT and CDR2 YYREEE (reference sequence). The CDR3 reads CASSLDKRVETQYF. The DNA for the CDR3 is TGTGCCAGCAGCTTGGATAAGAGAGTAGAGACCCAGTACTTC.

The V and J genes are TRBV30 and TRBJ1-2; D may be TRBD1 (5 bases). The germline V gene has CDR1 GTSNPN and CDR2 SVGIG (reference sequence). This CDR3 spans 14 amino acids. V gave up 2 bases and J gave up 2 bases, with 12 bases separating them. The CDR3 spells CAWSRGQANYGYTF. The DNA for the CDR3 is TGTGCCTGGAGTAGGGGTCAGGCCAACTATGGCTACACCTTC.

The chain is built from TRBV27 and TRBJ1-2, with D possibly TRBD1 on 6 matching bases. CDR3 length: 16 amino acids. CDR1 is MNHEY, CDR2 SMNVEV, per germline (reference sequence). V dropped 6 bases and J dropped 5 bases, with 22 bases sitting between them. The CDR3 region is CASSPSPGGQWYGYTF. As DNA, the CDR3 is TGTGCCAGCAGCCCATCCCCCGGGGGGCAATGGTATGGCTACACCTTC.

A single count supports this clone. The chain employs TRBV7-6 and TRBJ2-2; D gene uncertain. The CDR3 runs 15 residues. V was clipped by 0 bases and J by 3 bases, with 8 bases between them. Germline-derived CDR1 and CDR2 are SGHVS and FNYEAQ. The CDR3 sequence is CASSLAAADTGELFF. CDR3 sequence (DNA): TGTGCCAGCAGCTTAGCTGCCGCGGACACCGGGGAGCTGTTTTTT. Full variable domain (rest looked up from reference TRBV7-6 and TRBJ2-2): GAGVSQSPRYKVTKRGQDVALRCDPISGHVSLYWYRQALGQGPEFLTYFNYEAQQDKSGLPNDRFSAERPEGSISTLTIQRTEQRDSAMYRCASSLAAADTGELFFGEGSRLTVL.

The J gene is TRBJ2-1, the V gene TRBV19, with 16 bases fitting TRBD2. V lost 3 bases and J lost 3; bases outside the gene matches: 11. Germline V gene data show CDR1 as LNHDA and CDR2 as SQIVND (reference sequence). This CDR3 region has 20 residues. The CDR3 DNA reads TGTGCCAGTAGTATTCGACCGGGACTAGCGGGAGGGCCGGTCTACAATGAGCAGTTCTTC. Protein product: CASSIRPGLAGGPVYNEQFF.

The V gene is TRBV10-3, the J gene TRBJ2-1; 7 bases are a match to TRBD2. This CDR3 comprises 15 residues. In germline, CDR1 is ENHRY, CDR2 SYGVKD. V lost 5 bases and J lost 4; bases outside the gene matches: 8. In DNA form, the CDR3 reads TGTGCCATCAGTCCAACTAGCGCGACTTACAATGAGCAGTTCTTC. Encoded protein: CAISPTSATYNEQFF.

This chain uses TRBV19 with TRBJ2-2; D is perhaps TRBD2 (6 bases). This CDR3 is 14 amino acids long. V was cut by 3 bases and J by 7 bases, with 12 bases left in between. Germline V gene sequence: CDR1 LNHDA, CDR2 SQIVND (reference sequence). In DNA form, the CDR3 reads TGTGCCAGTAGTATCCGGAGGGTTAGCGGGGAGCTGTTTTTT. Its translation is CASSIRRVSGELFF.

This clone was recorded once. The chain is built from TRBV19 and TRBJ1-2; 10 nucleotides align to TRBD1. Germline V gives CDR1 LNHDA, CDR2 SQIVND (reference sequence). V lost 7 bases and J lost 6; bases outside the gene matches: 8. The CDR3 loop spans 14 amino acids. The CDR3 protein is CASNTDRGRNGYTF. The DNA for the CDR3 is TGTGCCAGTAATACGGACAGGGGGAGGAATGGCTACACCTTC. Full variable domain (rest looked up from reference TRBV19 and TRBJ1-2): DGGITQSPKYLFRKEGQNVTLSCEQNLNHDAMYWYRQDPGQGLRLIYYSQIVNDFQKGDIAEGYSVSREKKESFPLTVTSAQKNPTAFYLCASNTDRGRNGYTFGSGTRLTVV.

The V gene is TRBV27, the J gene TRBJ2-7, with 8 bases fitting TRBD2. Per germline, CDR1 MNHEY and CDR2 SMNVEV (reference sequence). The CDR3 contains 14 residues. V lost 2 bases, J lost 2 bases, and 2 bases stayed unmatched. CDR3 nucleotides: TGTGCCAGCAGTTTAGTGCGGGGGGCCTACGAGCAGTACTTC. Its protein product is CASSLVRGAYEQYF.

This clone was seen just once. V usage is TRBV7-2 and J usage is TRBJ2-7; 10 nucleotides align to TRBD2. This CDR3 is 14 amino acids long. The junction had 6 bases not matched to a gene; V was cut back by 6 bases and J by 4 bases. Germline V gene sequence: CDR1 SGHTA, CDR2 FQGNSA. The CDR3 here is CASRLSGRGYEQYF. The CDR3 nucleotides read TGTGCCAGCAGATTAAGCGGGAGGGGGTACGAGCAGTACTTC. Drawing the rest from reference TRBV7-2 and TRBJ2-7, the complete variable domain is GAGVSQSPSNKVTEKGKDVELRCDPISGHTALYWYRQSLGQGLEFLIYFQGNSAPDKSGLPSDRFSAERTGGSVSTLTIQRTQQEDSAVYLCASRLSGRGYEQYFGPGTRLTVT.

This clone came up once. The V gene is TRBV6-4, the J gene TRBJ2-1, with 9 nucleotides matching TRBD2. This CDR3 contains 15 residues. The V gene end was trimmed by 6 bases and the J gene end by 4 bases; junction bases not matched to a gene: 7. Germline V lookup: CDR1 MRHNA, CDR2 SNTAGT. The CDR3 protein is CASSTGLADYNEQFF. As DNA, the CDR3 is TGTGCCAGCAGCACGGGACTAGCAGATTACAATGAGCAGTTCTTC.

This chain joins TRBV28 and TRBJ2-1; 8 positions agree with TRBD2. The V segment lost 6 bases and the J segment 10 bases; nucleotides outside the gene matches: 11. Germline loops: CDR1 MDHEN, CDR2 SYDVKM. This CDR3 is 14 amino acids long. Written as DNA, the CDR3 is TGTGCCAGCAGCTCCGAGCGGGAGCGGCAGGAGCAGTTCTTC. It is translated as CASSSERERQEQFF.

The genes are TRBV28 and TRBJ2-1; 13 bases are shared with TRBD2. The germline V gene has CDR1 MDHEN and CDR2 SYDVKM. The junction had 9 bases not matched to a gene; V was cut back by 10 bases and J by 9 bases. This CDR3 is built from 14 residues. The CDR3 region is CATTSGRARVEQFF. CDR3 nucleotides: TGTGCCACAACTAGCGGGAGGGCCCGAGTTGAGCAGTTCTTC.

The V and J genes are TRBV14 and TRBJ2-7; no definite D call. There are 13 residues in the CDR3. The germline V and J ends were trimmed by 2 bases and 4 bases, with 9 bases remaining between them. Germline values: CDR1 SGHDN, CDR2 FVKESK. The CDR3 protein is CASSQSSVYEQYV. The DNA of the CDR3 is TGTGCCAGCAGCCAATCTAGTGTGTACGAGCAGTACGTC.

The chain couples TRBV5-6 to TRBJ1-2, with unresolved D. CDR1 is SGHDT, CDR2 YYEEEE, per germline. There are 11 residues in the CDR3. Trimming took off 3 bases at V and 8 bases at J, with 8 bases between the two ends. The CDR3 region is CASSWRGGYTF. The DNA of the CDR3 is TGTGCCAGCAGCTGGAGAGGGGGCTACACCTTC. The full variable domain, in which reference TRBV5-6 and TRBJ1-2 provide the parts outside the CDR3, is DAGVTQSPTHLIKTRGQQVTLRCSPKSGHDTVSWYQQALGQGPQFIFQYYEEEERQRGNFPDRFSGHQFPNYSSELNVNALLLGDSALYLCASSWRGGYTFGSGTRLTVV.

The chain uses TRBV7-2 and TRBJ1-5; 9 bases are shared with TRBD1. The CDR3 extends over 15 amino acids. Germline V CDR1 and CDR2: SGHTA, FQGNSA. V lost 3 bases, J lost 3 bases, and 3 bases stayed unmatched. The CDR3 is CASSFGQGFNQPQHF. The CDR3 coding sequence is TGTGCCAGCAGCTTTGGACAGGGGTTCAATCAGCCCCAGCATTTT.

The chain links TRBV4-3 to TRBJ2-5, with D perhaps TRBD2 (6 bases). Germline lookup yields CDR1 LGHNA and CDR2 YSLEER. The V gene lost 0 bases and the J gene lost 4 bases, with 9 bases spanning the gap. This CDR3 region has 14 residues. The CDR3 nucleotides read TGCGCCAGCAGCCAAGATTACGGGAGAGAGACCCAGTACTTC. Amino acid sequence: CASSQDYGRETQYF.

This clone was recorded a few times. The J gene is TRBJ2-7, the V gene TRBV28, with 8 bases fitting TRBD2. Trimming cost V 4 bases and J 3 bases; bases outside gene matches: 8. This CDR3 is 15 amino acids long. Per germline, CDR1 MDHEN and CDR2 SYDVKM. The CDR3 sequence is CASSSPGGSYYEQYF. The CDR3 DNA reads TGTGCCAGCAGTTCCCCGGGAGGGTCGTACTACGAGCAGTACTTC.

The rearrangement joins TRBV5-1 to TRBJ1-5; 7 bases map to TRBD1. The germline V gene has CDR1 SGHRS and CDR2 YFSETQ. This CDR3 is 13 amino acids long. The J segment lost 4 bases and the V segment lost 6 bases, leaving 4 bases of the junction unmatched. The CDR3 here is CASMTGKNQPQHF. For the CDR3, the DNA is TGCGCCAGCATGACAGGGAAAAATCAGCCCCAGCATTTT.

This rearrangement joins TRBV29-1 to TRBJ2-3, with D possibly TRBD2 on 5 matching bases. The V end was cut by 4 bases, the J end by 2 bases, with 13 bases between. The CDR3 consists of 14 residues. Germline V gene lookup returns CDR1 SQVTM and CDR2 ANQGSEA. This CDR3 reads CSVAAGDPTDTQYF. Here the CDR3 DNA reads TGCAGCGTTGCGGCGGGCGATCCCACAGATACGCAGTATTTT.

This clone was seen just once. V usage is TRBV6-5 and J usage is TRBJ1-5; D not resolved. The CDR3 length is 14 residues. Per germline, CDR1 MNHEY and CDR2 SVGAGI. V was clipped by 2 bases and J by 2 bases, with 7 bases between them. DNA of the CDR3: TGTGCCAGCAGTTACGGGCTGGGCAATCAGCCCCAGCATTTT. The encoded protein is CASSYGLGNQPQHF.

The chain uses TRBV7-9 and TRBJ2-7, with 8 bases aligning to TRBD2. Trimming removed 5 bases from V and 2 bases from J; junction bases left unmatched: 8. The CDR3 is 15 amino acids. CDR1 is SEHNR and CDR2 is FQNEAQ in the germline V gene (reference sequence). In DNA form, the CDR3 reads TGTGCCAGCAGCCAACCGGGGGGGCAGCCCTACGAGCAGTACTTC. Translated: CASSQPGGQPYEQYF.

The chain is built from TRBV5-1 and TRBJ1-6, with D maybe TRBD1 (5 bases). V was pared by 5 bases and J by 0 bases, with 9 bases between. Germline-derived CDR1 and CDR2 are SGHRS and YFSETQ. The CDR3 has 15 residues. The CDR3 DNA is TGCGCCAGCAGTTCCAGGGACTCCTATAATTCACCCCTCCACTTT. It translates to CASSSRDSYNSPLHF.

This clone showed up just a few times. The V and J genes are TRBV5-1 and TRBJ2-1; D is possibly TRBD2 (6 bases). Per germline, CDR1 SGHRS and CDR2 YFSETQ. Trimming removed 0 bases from V and 10 bases from J, with 11 bases in between. This CDR3 is built from 13 residues. The CDR3 sequence: CASSLAGVGEQFF. The CDR3 coding sequence is TGCGCCAGCAGCTTGGCGGGAGTGGGGGAGCAGTTCTTC.

The chain combines TRBV5-6 with TRBJ1-3; the D gene is possibly TRBD1 (6 bases). The CDR3 is 16 amino acids. Trimming took 0 bases from V and 0 from J, leaving 10 bases between them. Germline-derived CDR1 and CDR2 are SGHDT and YYEEEE. DNA for the CDR3: TGTGCCAGCAGCTTGGGGGACATACGCTCTGGAAACACCATATATTTT. This translates into CASSLGDIRSGNTIYF.

The chain has TRBV29-1 and TRBJ2-3, with a weak D call TRBD1 (6 bases). V lost 7 bases and J lost 2, with 19 bases in between. There are 15 residues in the CDR3. Germline V gene data show CDR1 as SQVTM and CDR2 as ANQGSEA. DNA of the CDR3: TGCAGCGGACAGGAGCTGGGGACCCTCACAGATACGCAGTATTTT. Translation gives CSGQELGTLTDTQYF.

The CDR3 protein is CASSQADRVSFVNEQFF. DNA of the CDR3: TGCGCCAGCAGCCAAGCCGACAGGGTTTCGTTCGTGAATGAGCAGTTCTTC. This chain uses TRBV4-1 with TRBJ2-1, with TRBD1 matching over 7 bases. V was pared by 1 base and J by 7 bases, with 13 bases of the junction left unmatched. This CDR3 region has 17 residues. Germline-derived CDR1 and CDR2 are MGHRA and YSYEKL.

The chain joins TRBV9 to TRBJ2-5; TRBD2 aligns across 10 bases. V gave up 2 bases and J gave up 2 bases; unmatched junction bases: 6. This CDR3 has 16 amino acids. Germline loops: CDR1 SGDLS, CDR2 YYNGEE. CDR3 amino acids: CASSVTGTSAQETQYF. CDR3 bases: TGTGCCAGCAGCGTGACCGGGACTAGCGCTCAAGAGACCCAGTACTTC.

The chain uses TRBV30 and TRBJ2-7; the D gene is possibly TRBD1 (6 bases). Trimming shortened V by 0 bases and J by 9 bases, and 21 bases separated the two germline ends. The CDR3 totals 15 residues. Germline V lookup: CDR1 GTSNPN, CDR2 SVGIG (reference sequence). The CDR3 DNA follows: TGTGCCTGGAGTGTACTCCGGACAGCAGCCGTCGGGCAGTACTTC. The encoded protein is CAWSVLRTAAVGQYF.

CDR3 residues: CSVEGTSTSTDTQYF. The CDR3 coding sequence is TGCAGCGTTGAGGGGACTTCTACTAGCACAGATACGCAGTATTTT. The rearrangement joins TRBV29-1 to TRBJ2-3, with a weak D call TRBD2 (6 bases). Trimming left V 3 bases short and J 0 bases short, with 13 bases between. Germline CDR1 is SQVTM and CDR2 is ANQGSEA. The CDR3 covers 15 residues.